These 7 T cell receptor beta chains were sequenced from one sample in a study of blood T cell repertoires in COVID-19. Method: immunoSEQ multiplex PCR; TCRdb's copy keeps in-frame clones and lacks some. The profile shows 290,000 or so clones, 75% to 85% of them singletons. The sequencing sample was made of peripheral blood. Receptors originate from a man aged 50 or older with active or convalescent COVID-19.

The chain uses TRBV7-9 and TRBJ2-2; TRBD1 matches at 7 bases. Germline V gene lookup returns CDR1 SEHNR and CDR2 FQNEAQ (reference sequence). V shed 2 bases and J 2 bases; nucleotides not matched to a gene: 5. The CDR3 has 16 amino acids. The CDR3 is CASSLLRDSNTGELFF. In nucleotides, the CDR3 is TGTGCCAGCAGCTTACTCCGGGACAGCAACACCGGGGAGCTGTTTTTT.

V usage is TRBV4-2 and J usage is TRBJ2-3, with 7 bases aligning to TRBD2. Germline V lookup: CDR1 LGHNA, CDR2 YNFKEQ. The CDR3 contains 17 residues. The V and J ends lost 0 bases and 4 bases, in that order; junction bases with no gene match: 10. CDR3 bases: TGTGCCAGCAGCCAAGACCCTGGGGGGGAGCGAGCAGATACGCAGTATTTT. Its translation: CASSQDPGGERADTQYF.

The V call is TRBV5-1, the J call TRBJ1-1, with D possibly being TRBD1 (5 bases). Germline V gene sequence: CDR1 SGHRS, CDR2 YFSETQ. The germline V and J ends were trimmed by 2 bases and 1 base, with 9 bases remaining between them. This CDR3 comprises 14 residues. CDR3 DNA: TGCGCCAGCAGCTTCCAGGGAGGGAACACTGAAGCTTTCTTT. Translating it yields CASSFQGGNTEAFF.

V is TRBV6-2 or TRBV6-3 and J is TRBJ2-7; 11 bases fit TRBD2. Germline values: CDR1 MNHEY, CDR2 SVGEGT. V shed 2 bases, J shed 5 bases, and the junction held 11 bases outside the gene matches. This CDR3 is built from 17 residues. This CDR3 is CASSYVLAGGPGDEQYF. The DNA for the CDR3 is TGTGCCAGCAGTTACGTCTTAGCGGGAGGGCCGGGGGACGAGCAGTACTTC.

As for this clone: The sample carries other DNA sequences with the same CDR3. This chain connects TRBV3-1 (or the pseudogene TRBV3-2) to TRBJ1-6, with TRBD1 as a possible D gene (6 bases). V lost 4 bases and J 0 bases, leaving 7 bases between the germline ends. This CDR3 contains 15 residues. Germline V CDR1 and CDR2: LGHDT, YNNKEL (reference sequence). CDR3 nucleotides: TGTGCCAGCAGCCCGACAGGCTCCTATAATTCACCCCTCCACTTT. As protein: CASSPTGSYNSPLHF.

V and J are TRBV9 and TRBJ2-3, with 11 bases that match TRBD1. The CDR3 covers 16 residues. The trim removed 4 bases at V and 5 bases at J, leaving 9 bases unmatched. CDR1 SGDLS and CDR2 YYNGEE come from the germline V gene. The CDR3 coding sequence is TGTGCCAGCAGCTATCTCCCCGGGACAGGGGGAGATACGCAGTATTTT. Translated: CASSYLPGTGGDTQYF.

The genes are TRBV7-2 and TRBJ2-1; possible D gene TRBD1, 5 bases. The germline gives CDR1 SGHTA, CDR2 FQGNSA. V was shortened by 5 bases and J by 10 bases, with 12 bases between the two germline ends. This CDR3 region has 12 residues. The DNA for the CDR3 is TGTGCCAGCAGCCGTCAAGGGGTGGAGCAGTTCTTC. Amino acids: CASSRQGVEQFF.